The 29 T cell receptor beta chains listed next were all sequenced from one sample in a study of shared clonotypes between healthy human individuals. Libraries were prepared by immunoSEQ multiplex PCR; TCRdb keeps only in-frame clonotypes and omits some of them. The repertoire holds 470,000 or so clones, with more than 75% as singletons. The sample comprised PBMCs. These receptors came from a woman in her forties in good health. Some clones in this sample may be carry-over from other donors' samples.

This chain links TRBV6-6 with TRBJ1-2; 8 bases agree with TRBD1. CDR1 MNHNY and CDR2 SVGAGI come from the germline V gene (reference sequence). J lost 5 bases, V lost 6 bases, and 5 bases had no gene match. The CDR3 length is 13 residues. This CDR3 reads CASSRGQEYGYTF. CDR3 nucleotide sequence: TGTGCCAGCAGCCGGGGACAGGAGTATGGCTACACCTTC.

The chain uses TRBV5-1 and TRBJ2-4; the match to TRBD2 covers 15 bases. The germline V gene encodes CDR1 SGHRS and CDR2 YFSETQ. This CDR3 is 16 amino acids long. The V segment lost 0 bases and the J segment 8 bases; nucleotides outside the gene matches: 3. CDR3 region: CASSLGGLAGGHIQYF. As DNA, the CDR3 is TGCGCCAGCAGCTTGGGGGGACTAGCGGGAGGCCACATTCAGTACTTC.

This clone was counted a few times. The CDR3 region has the DNA TGTGCCAGCAGCCCCCGGGCCAACTATGGCTACACCTTC. Translating it yields CASSPRANYGYTF. The rearrangement links TRBV7-2 to TRBJ1-2; D not resolved. CDR1 SGHTA and CDR2 FQGNSA come from the germline V gene. Trimming left V 5 bases short and J 2 bases short, with 9 bases between. CDR3 length equals 13 residues.

This clone occurred a few times. This chain links TRBV10-3 with TRBJ2-5; D unresolved. The end of the DNA aligns better with TRBJ2-7, so the J call may be wrong. The CDR3 extends over 11 amino acids. Germline lookup yields CDR1 ENHRY and CDR2 SYGVKD. CDR3 in amino acids: CAISEGYEQYF. The CDR3 bases are TGTGCCATCAGTGAAGGGTACGAGCAGTACTTC.

This chain connects TRBV6-1 to TRBJ2-7; 11 bases match TRBD2. Germline CDR1 and CDR2: MNHNS and SASEGT. This CDR3 comprises 13 residues. V dropped 6 bases and J dropped 7; count of bases not matched to a gene: 5. CDR3 amino acids: CASRTSGTREQYF. The CDR3 nucleotides read TGTGCCAGCAGGACTAGCGGGACGCGAGAGCAGTACTTC.

This chain uses TRBV10-2 with TRBJ2-7; the D is unclear. There are 15 residues in the CDR3. V lost 3 bases to trimming and J lost 3 bases, with 15 bases between them. Germline V gene sequence: CDR1 WSHSY, CDR2 SAAADI. This chain's CDR3 is CASSEVLSKVYEQYF. Written as DNA, the CDR3 is TGCGCCAGCAGTGAAGTACTATCTAAGGTCTACGAGCAGTACTTC.

V gene TRBV7-2 combines with J gene TRBJ1-3, with no clear D. There are 16 residues in the CDR3. V was trimmed by 1 base and J by 0 bases, leaving 10 bases between them. Germline CDR1 reads SGHTA; CDR2 reads FQGNSA. The DNA of the CDR3 is TGTGCCAGCAGCTTAGTGGGAGGGAACTCTGGAAACACCATATATTTT. It specifies CASSLVGGNSGNTIYF. Supplemented by reference TRBV7-2 and TRBJ1-3, the full variable domain reads GAGVSQSPSNKVTEKGKDVELRCDPISGHTALYWYRQSLGQGLEFLIYFQGNSAPDKSGLPSDRFSAERTGGSVSTLTIQRTQQEDSAVYLCASSLVGGNSGNTIYFGEGSWLTVV.

This chain connects TRBV30 to TRBJ2-1, with 12 bases that match TRBD2. The CDR3 has 18 amino acids. CDR1 GTSNPN and CDR2 SVGIG come from the germline V gene (reference sequence). Trimming cost V 0 bases and J 9 bases; bases outside gene matches: 15. The CDR3 sequence: CAWSVPWPRLAGEGEQFF. The DNA of the CDR3 is TGTGCCTGGAGTGTACCTTGGCCGAGACTAGCGGGAGAAGGTGAGCAGTTCTTC.

This clone was counted only a few times. The chain is built from TRBV5-6 and TRBJ2-4; no reliable D call. The CDR3 sequence is 13 residues long. CDR1 and CDR2 from the germline V gene are SGHDT and YYEEEE. V shed 1 base and J shed 5 bases, with 7 bases lying between them. The CDR3, as DNA: TGTGCCAGCAGCTTGCGATGGGAAAACATTCAGTACTTC. This translates into CASSLRWENIQYF. The full variable domain, with the rest looked up from reference TRBV5-6 and TRBJ2-4, is DAGVTQSPTHLIKTRGQQVTLRCSPKSGHDTVSWYQQALGQGPQFIFQYYEEEERQRGNFPDRFSGHQFPNYSSELNVNALLLGDSALYLCASSLRWENIQYFGAGTRLSVL.

In its sample, this clone was seen many times. The CDR3 here is CASSTPGAGDYGYTF. The CDR3 bases are TGTGCCAGTAGTACTCCGGGCGCCGGGGACTATGGCTACACCTTC. This chain links TRBV19 with TRBJ1-2; D remains ambiguous. The CDR3 consists of 15 residues. V was clipped by 4 bases and J by 3 bases, with 15 bases between them. Germline-derived CDR1 and CDR2 are LNHDA and SQIVND (reference sequence).

This clone rates as medium-sized. The V gene is TRBV4-2, the J gene TRBJ2-1; D is undetermined. V was shortened by 0 bases and J by 0 bases, with 6 bases between the two germline ends. The germline gives CDR1 LGHNA, CDR2 YNFKEQ. CDR3 size: 15 residues. The CDR3 loop reads CASSQEASSYNEQFF. The CDR3 DNA sequence: TGTGCCAGCAGCCAAGAGGCGAGCTCCTACAATGAGCAGTTCTTC.

This chain uses TRBV7-9 with TRBJ2-5, with D possibly TRBD2 on 5 matching bases. Germline values: CDR1 SEHNR, CDR2 FQNEAQ (reference sequence). V was clipped by 5 bases and J by 2 bases, with 15 bases between them. The CDR3 runs to 15 residues. The CDR3 nucleotides read TGTGCCAGCAGCCGGCGTGAGGGTTCGCAAGAGACCCAGTACTTC. Amino acid sequence: CASSRREGSQETQYF.

The V and J genes are TRBV30 and TRBJ2-5; D remains unclear. V was trimmed by 1 base and J by 5 bases, leaving 5 bases between them. This CDR3 is 11 amino acids long. CDR1 is GTSNPN, CDR2 SVGIG, per germline (reference sequence). CDR3 in amino acids: CAWSAVETQYF. CDR3 coding DNA: TGTGCCTGGAGTGCGGTGGAGACCCAGTACTTC.

The chain recombines TRBV4-2 with TRBJ2-1; D unresolved. V lost 1 base and J lost 12, with 16 bases in between. Germline CDR1 reads LGHNA; CDR2 reads YNFKEQ. The CDR3 consists of 14 residues. The CDR3 region is CASSQGLFESRQFF. DNA for the CDR3: TGTGCCAGCAGCCAAGGTCTTTTTGAGTCTAGGCAGTTCTTC.

The chain links TRBV5-1 to TRBJ2-1; TRBD1 matches at 9 bases. Per germline, CDR1 SGHRS and CDR2 YFSETQ. V was pared by 2 bases and J by 4 bases, with 4 bases of the junction left unmatched. The CDR3 length is 15 residues. DNA for the CDR3: TGCGCCAGCAGCTTTGACAGGGGGAGATACAATGAGCAGTTCTTC. Translated, it gives CASSFDRGRYNEQFF.

The chain couples TRBV27 to TRBJ1-2, with D tentatively TRBD1 (5 bases). This CDR3 has 12 amino acids. Germline assignment: CDR1 MNHEY and CDR2 SMNVEV (reference sequence). Trimming removed 3 bases from V and 13 bases from J, with 15 bases in between. CDR3: CASSFGQDKLTF. CDR3 bases: TGTGCCAGCAGTTTCGGGCAGGACAAGCTCACCTTC.

V is TRBV11-2 and J is TRBJ2-2, with TRBD2 as a possible D gene (6 bases). This CDR3 region has 18 residues. The V end lost 5 bases, the J end lost 6 bases, and 25 bases lay between the germline ends. Germline V lookup: CDR1 SGHAT, CDR2 FQNNGV. As DNA, the CDR3 is TGTGCCAGCAGCCCCGCTGTTTCGGGAGTTTTATTTCCCGGGGAGCTGTTTTTT. Protein: CASSPAVSGVLFPGELFF.

The chain has TRBV7-3 and TRBJ2-3, with a weak D call TRBD2 (5 bases). The V and J ends lost 5 bases and 6 bases respectively, with 9 bases between them. Germline V gives CDR1 SGHTA, CDR2 FQGTGA. This CDR3 is built from 12 residues. The chain's CDR3 is CASSEGLDTQYF. As DNA, the CDR3 is TGTGCCAGCAGCGAGGGTTTGGATACGCAGTATTTT.

In this sample, this clone turned up a few times. This chain links TRBV10-3 with TRBJ2-1, with 8 bases aligning to TRBD1. V lost 7 bases to trimming and J lost 6 bases; unmatched junction nucleotides: 11. The CDR3 contains 15 residues. Germline CDR1 is ENHRY and CDR2 is SYGVKD. This chain's CDR3 is CAITPGQGRINEQFF. The CDR3 DNA sequence: TGTGCCATCACTCCCGGACAGGGACGAATCAATGAGCAGTTCTTC.

The chain is built from TRBV5-1 and TRBJ2-1, with unresolved D. The CDR3 spans 15 residues. V was cut by 4 bases and J by 7 bases, with 18 bases left in between. Germline assignment: CDR1 SGHRS and CDR2 YFSETQ. Here the CDR3 reads CASSPDSRNRNEQFF. CDR3 nucleotide sequence: TGCGCCAGCAGCCCAGACTCCCGTAACCGAAATGAGCAGTTCTTC.

This chain's CDR3 is CASTIRQGEGYGYTF. The CDR3 DNA follows: TGTGCCAGCACTATTAGACAGGGGGAAGGCTATGGCTACACCTTC. This chain uses TRBV2 with TRBJ1-2; 9 bases match TRBD1. Trimming at V came to 7 bases and at J to 4 bases, leaving 10 bases not matched to a gene. The germline V gene encodes CDR1 SNHLY and CDR2 FYNNEI. This CDR3 has 15 residues.

Note on this clone: A much larger clone lies one base from this, so it may be a read error. This chain connects TRBV5-4 to TRBJ1-2; D is unclear. This CDR3 has 12 residues. The germline gives CDR1 SGHNT, CDR2 YYREEE (reference sequence). CDR3: CASSDNIYGCTF. The CDR3 DNA is TGTGCCAGCAGCGATAACATCTATGGCTGCACCTTC. The entire variable domain, with the rest obtained from reference TRBV5-4 and TRBJ1-2, is as follows: ETGVTQSPTHLIKTRGQQVTLRCSSQSGHNTVSWYQQALGQGPQFIFQYYREEENGRGNFPPRFSGLQFPNYSSELNVNALELDDSALYLCASSDNIYGCTFGSGTRLTVV.

The chain recombines TRBV5-1 with TRBJ1-1; tentatively, D is TRBD1 (6 bases). CDR1 and CDR2 from the germline V gene are SGHRS and YFSETQ. Trimming took 3 bases from V and 4 from J, leaving 13 bases between them. The CDR3 covers 14 residues. CDR3 loop: CASSSTTGLTEAFF. The DNA of the CDR3 is TGCGCCAGCAGCTCCACCACAGGGCTCACTGAAGCTTTCTTT.

The chain links TRBV7-2 to TRBJ2-3; possibly TRBD1 or TRBD2 for D (5 bases each). The V end lost 3 bases, the J end lost 0 bases, and 10 bases lay between the germline ends. The CDR3 length is 15 residues. The germline V gene has CDR1 SGHTA and CDR2 FQGNSA. For the CDR3, the DNA is TGTGCCAGCAGCTTTGGGGGAACTAGCACAGATACGCAGTATTTT. This sequence encodes CASSFGGTSTDTQYF.

This chain connects TRBV11-3 to TRBJ2-1; 9 nucleotides agree with TRBD2. The J segment lost 9 bases and the V segment lost 5 bases, leaving 5 bases of the junction unmatched. The CDR3 runs to 13 residues. CDR1 and CDR2 (germline): SGHNT, YENEEA. Here the CDR3 DNA reads TGTGCCAGCAGCGGTTGGCGGGAGGGTGAGCAGTTCTTC. Translating gives CASSGWREGEQFF.

The gene calls are TRBV6-5 and TRBJ1-1, with a possible D match to TRBD1 (5 bases). Germline V gene sequence: CDR1 MNHEY, CDR2 SVGAGI. The CDR3 totals 14 residues. V was trimmed by 0 bases and J by 3 bases, leaving 8 bases between them. CDR3 protein: CASSYSGGDTEAFF. The CDR3 coding sequence is TGTGCCAGCAGTTACTCTGGGGGGGACACTGAAGCTTTCTTT.

The chain uses TRBV6-1 and TRBJ2-1; D is uncertain. V lost 1 base to trimming and J lost 5 bases, with 12 bases between them. The CDR3 contains 15 residues. Germline V gene data show CDR1 as MNHNS and CDR2 as SASEGT. The CDR3 protein is CASSEDRYPDNEQFF. The CDR3, as DNA: TGTGCCAGCAGTGAAGATAGGTACCCAGACAATGAGCAGTTCTTC.

This clone was seen more than once but under ten times. Given a much more abundant clone one base away, this may be a read error. The rearrangement links TRBV6-4 to TRBJ2-1; a possible D gene is TRBD1 (5 bases). Germline CDR1 and CDR2: MRHNA and SNTAGT. The V and J ends lost 3 bases and 2 bases respectively, with 5 bases between them. The CDR3 contains 13 residues. Written as DNA, the CDR3 is TGTGCCAGCAGTGAGGACACCTACAATGAGCAGTTCTTC. Amino acid sequence: CASSEDTYNEQFF.

The rearrangement links TRBV19 to TRBJ1-5; 7 bases are shared with TRBD1. Germline assignment: CDR1 LNHDA and CDR2 SQIVND (reference sequence). J was trimmed by 0 bases and V by 5 bases; bases with no gene match: 4. The CDR3 runs to 15 residues. For the CDR3, the DNA is TGTGCCAGTAGTCCGGGACAGCTTAGCAATCAGCCCCAGCATTTT. Its translation is CASSPGQLSNQPQHF.